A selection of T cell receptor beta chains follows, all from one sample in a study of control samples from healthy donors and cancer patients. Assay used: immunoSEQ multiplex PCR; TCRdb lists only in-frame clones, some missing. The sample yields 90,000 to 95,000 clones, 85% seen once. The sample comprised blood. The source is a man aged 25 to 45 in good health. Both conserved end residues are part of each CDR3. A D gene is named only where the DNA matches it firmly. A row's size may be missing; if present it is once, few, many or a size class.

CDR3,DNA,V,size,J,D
CASSLIHQDTEAFF,TGTGCCAGCAGCTTGATCCACCAAGACACTGAAGCTTTCTTT,TRBV5-6,NA,TRBJ1-1,NA
CASSHPTGRNQPQHF,TGTGCCAGCAGTCACCCGACAGGTCGCAATCAGCCCCAGCATTTT,TRBV6-6,NA,TRBJ1-5,NA
CASSLDVGQLILPRSYEQYF,TGTGCCAGCAGTTTGGATGTGGGACAGCTAATACTGCCCCGGTCCTACGAGCAGTACTTC,TRBV27,once,TRBJ2-7,TRBD1
CASSELPDSSYEQYF,TGTGCCAGCAGTGAATTGCCGGACAGCTCCTACGAGCAGTACTTC,TRBV6-1,once,TRBJ2-7,NA
CASSVTSGGAGELFF,TGCGCCAGCAGCGTGACTAGCGGGGGCGCCGGGGAGCTGTTTTTT,TRBV5-1,NA,TRBJ2-2,TRBD2
CASSPRDRAGGYTF,TGTGCCAGCTCACCTCGGGACCGGGCGGGTGGCTACACCTTC,TRBV18,once,TRBJ1-2,NA
CASSPWDTGELFF,TGTGCCAGCAGCCCGTGGGACACCGGGGAGCTGTTTTTT,TRBV11-3,few,TRBJ2-2,NA
CASIPRPGANVLTF,TGTGCCAGCATCCCGCGTCCTGGGGCCAACGTCCTGACTTTC,TRBV6-5,NA,TRBJ2-6,NA
CASSQVSGRETQYF,TGTGCCAGCAGCCAGGTCAGCGGCCGAGAGACCCAGTACTTC,TRBV3-1/TRBV3-2,NA,TRBJ2-5,NA
CSVGTGVSTEAFF,TGCAGCGTGGGAACAGGGGTAAGCACTGAAGCTTTCTTT,TRBV29-1,NA,TRBJ1-1,TRBD1
CASSQLLGAYEQYF,TGCGCCAGCAGCCAGTTACTGGGGGCCTACGAGCAGTACTTC,TRBV4-1,NA,TRBJ2-7,NA
CASSFTGTTGDEQYF,TGTGCCAGCAGTTTCACCGGGACAACCGGGGACGAGCAGTACTTC,TRBV6-7,NA,TRBJ2-7,NA
CASSTTGNEQFF,TGTGCCAGCAGTACGACGGGCAATGAGCAGTTCTTC,TRBV12-3/TRBV12-4,NA,TRBJ2-1,NA
CATSRGSGQSSYEQYF,TGTGCCACCAGCAGAGGATCAGGACAATCCTCCTACGAGCAGTACTTC,TRBV15,NA,TRBJ2-7,NA
CASSIDPGLGTEAFF,TGTGCCAGTAGTATAGACCCGGGATTAGGCACTGAAGCTTTCTTT,TRBV19,NA,TRBJ1-1,NA
CASSPRQGPNTGELFF,TGTGCCAGCTCACCCCGACAGGGGCCGAACACCGGGGAGCTGTTTTTT,TRBV18,NA,TRBJ2-2,TRBD1
CASSQGQGVYSPLHF,TGTGCCAGCAGCCAAGGACAGGGAGTGTATTCACCCCTCCACTTT,TRBV14,NA,TRBJ1-6,TRBD1
CASSLTRERAEAFF,TGTGCCAGCAGCTTAACGAGGGAAAGGGCTGAAGCTTTCTTT,TRBV13,NA,TRBJ1-1,NA
CASSTGQGVREQYF,TGTGCCAGTAGTACGGGACAGGGGGTGCGCGAGCAGTACTTC,TRBV19,NA,TRBJ2-7,TRBD1
CASSPRDRDLSGTEAFF,TGTGCCAGCAGCCCCCGGGACAGGGATCTTTCGGGCACTGAAGCTTTCTTT,TRBV7-9,NA,TRBJ1-1,TRBD1
CASSEIGQGKVYGYTF,TGTGCCAGCAGTGAGATAGGACAGGGGAAAGTTTATGGCTACACCTTC,TRBV27,NA,TRBJ1-2,TRBD1
CASTPIASSPLHF,TGTGCCAGCACCCCAATTGCGAGCTCACCCCTCCACTTT,TRBV2,NA,TRBJ1-6,NA
CASSLVPGENIQYF,TGTGCCAGCAGCTTGGTCCCGGGGGAGAACATTCAGTACTTC,TRBV5-5,NA,TRBJ2-4,NA
CASSLWGGVKTEAFF,TGTGCCAGCAGTTTATGGGGTGGGGTAAAGACTGAAGCTTTCTTT,TRBV28,NA,TRBJ1-1,NA
CASSLWVENEQFF,TGTGCCAGCAGTTTATGGGTGGAGAATGAGCAGTTCTTC,TRBV12-3/TRBV12-4,NA,TRBJ2-1,NA
CASRGGISNQPQHF,TGTGCCAGCAGGGGGGGTATTAGCAATCAGCCCCAGCATTTT,TRBV6-5,once,TRBJ1-5,NA
CASSLKGGTGELFF,TGCGCCAGCAGCTTGAAGGGTGGCACCGGGGAGCTGTTTTTT,TRBV5-1,few,TRBJ2-2,NA
CASSQRPSGPYNEQFF,TGTGCCAGCAGCCAAAGACCTAGCGGGCCCTACAATGAGCAGTTCTTC,TRBV7-3,NA,TRBJ2-1,TRBD2
CASSATISGNTIYF,TGTGCCAGCAGTGCCACTATCTCTGGAAACACCATATATTTT,TRBV9,NA,TRBJ1-3,NA
CASSSGAGAYEQYF,TGTGCCAGCAGCTCCGGTGCAGGGGCCTACGAGCAGTACTTC,TRBV3-1/TRBV3-2,NA,TRBJ2-7,NA
CASSGRGGANTGELFF,TGTGCCAGCAGTGGCCGCGGGGGGGCGAACACCGGGGAGCTGTTTTTT,TRBV6-1,NA,TRBJ2-2,TRBD2
CASSISRSYGYTF,TGTGCCAGTAGTATTTCCAGGTCCTATGGCTACACCTTC,TRBV19,NA,TRBJ1-2,NA
CAWTLSGLAHGGELFF,TGTGCCTGGACCCTTTCCGGGCTAGCCCATGGCGGGGAGCTGTTTTTT,TRBV30,NA,TRBJ2-2,NA
CASSEGEGLKQYF,TGTGCCAGCAGTGAAGGAGAGGGTCTCAAGCAGTACTTC,TRBV6-1,NA,TRBJ2-7,NA
CASSPKTSGALDTQYF,TGTGCCAGCAGCCCTAAGACTAGCGGGGCGCTCGATACGCAGTATTTT,TRBV5-4,NA,TRBJ2-3,TRBD2
CATSDSDGLYGYTF,TGTGCCACCAGTGATTCGGACGGACTCTATGGCTACACCTTC,TRBV24-1,NA,TRBJ1-2,NA
CASRQNEGQRFGSPLHF,TGTGCCAGCAGACAAAACGAGGGCCAACGGTTCGGTTCACCCCTCCACTTT,TRBV2,NA,TRBJ1-6,NA
CASSDLRQGASYNSPLHF,TGTGCCAGCAGTGACCTCCGACAGGGGGCGTCCTATAATTCACCCCTCCACTTT,TRBV6-4,NA,TRBJ1-6,TRBD1
CASSKGQTFYEKLFF,TGTGCCAGCAGCAAGGGACAGACTTTTTATGAAAAACTGTTTTTT,TRBV21-1,NA,TRBJ1-4,NA
CASSIGGGTVSGTEAFF,TGTGCCAGTAGTATAGGGGGCGGGACAGTGTCAGGTACTGAAGCTTTCTTT,TRBV19,NA,TRBJ1-1,TRBD1
CASSPLTDYRGYTF,TGTGCCAGCAGTCCACTGACGGATTATAGGGGCTACACCTTC,TRBV6-5,NA,TRBJ1-2,NA
CASSPSSETQYF,TGTGCCAGCAGCCCTAGTAGCGAGACCCAGTACTTC,TRBV7-9,NA,TRBJ2-5,NA